The T cell receptor (beta chain) described here comes from a study of monozygotic twins with inflammatory bowel disease (dated 2019 in TCRdb). With regard to the full study: The complete study included about 30 monozygotic twin pairs: 19 IBD-discordant Danish pairs and nine German pairs, of which four were IBD-concordant and five were IBD-discordant. Each individual had, on average, about 151 000 unique TCRalpha sequences and 181 000 unique TCRbeta sequences available for analysis. The search for disease-associated traits relied mainly on comparing, within discordant pairs, IBD patients with their genetically identical healthy co-twins.

The method was 5' RACE. Preparation of each TCR library used approximately 3,200 ng of total RNA. For each sample, cDNA synthesis with SMARTScribe reverse transcriptase was split into eight separate reactions. Unique molecular identifiers containing a 6-nucleotide sample barcode were introduced through template switching during cDNA synthesis. TCRalpha and TCRbeta cDNA was amplified by two nested PCRs of 16 and 9 cycles, with bead purification after each PCR. Before amplification, the cDNA was treated with uracil DNA-glycosylase and purified using the QIAquick PCR purification kit. The second PCR added Illumina TruSeq-compatible adapters along with sample-specific barcodes. TapeStation and Qubit were used to check library quality and concentration, and around 5 ng of each library went into the pool. Sequencing of the pooled libraries was done on an Illumina HiSeq2500 single-index Rapid Run using custom sequencing primers and 2 x 100 bp reads. The authors' pipeline ran thus. UMI-based consensus assembly with MiGEC version 1.2.6 was used to correct PCR and sequencing errors. MiXCR version 2.1.1 handled V(D)J alignment, clonotype assembly and CDR3 extraction. To normalise gene usage, clonotype sharing and MAIT/NKT TCR abundance, the analysis used the top 1000, 10 000 and 20 000 clonotypes per sample. After downsampling to 27 000 UMIs, diversity was calculated as the inverse Simpson index using the vegan R package. Paired Mann-Whitney U tests were applied to discordant twin pairs, with Benjamini-Hochberg correction for multiple testing. Each entry corresponds to one CDR3 protein sequence from reads that TCRdb reprocessed, and DNA is not given. The authors' filters were not applied to this entry. The table for this sample shows 200,000 to 250,000 distinct CDR3 sequences. Approximately 7.7% of the sample is taken by the ten largest.

Of note for this clonotype: Its antigen remains unidentified.

CDR1 SGHRS and CDR2 YFSETQ are derived from the germline V gene. The CDR3 numbers 13 residues from cysteine through phenylalanine. No DNA is recorded. From each donor, an approximately 2.5 ml peripheral blood sample was drawn into PAXgene tubes and stored at -80 degrees C. Without T cell sorting, total RNA was isolated from whole blood using the PAXgene blood miRNA kit on an automated QIAcube. Peripheral blood from monozygotic twin pairs concordant or discordant for inflammatory bowel disease was subjected to deep TCRalpha and TCRbeta repertoire profiling with unique molecular barcoding. For every twin pair, smoking habits were documented, and each individual was categorised as a current, former or never smoker. What the study reported, not specific to this receptor: Compared with healthy twins, IBD patients had fewer clonotypes in common with other individuals, a difference most pronounced in patients showing signs of disease activity. Measured by the inverse Simpson index, TCRbeta repertoire diversity was lower in IBD patients than in their healthy co-twins. Different T cell subtypes could not be distinguished in the analysis. No single strong signal or clonotype linked to IBD turned up in the results, so the idea that one exists was not supported. Repertoire similarity did not differ between concordant and discordant twins, which could be due to limited statistical power. Background noise and inter-individual variability may have been introduced into the repertoires by the differing immunosuppressive treatments among patients.

Sequenced input: blood. The chain employs TRBV5-1 and TRBJ2-1; as DNA is missing, the TRBD1 call by TCRdb cannot be tested. This TCR was recovered from a human donor with ulcerative colitis or Crohn's disease, or a healthy co-twin of an affected twin (not recorded which). The CDR3 reads CASRGSGASEQFF.